This is a list of T cell receptor beta chains from one sample in a study of cytomegalovirus exposure and HLA in healthy donors. TCRdb keeps only in-frame clones here, not all; method: immunoSEQ multiplex PCR. The data hold 150,000 to 200,000 clones, with around 84% observed a single time. The sample taken for sequencing was PBMCs. These receptor sequences come from a woman between 18 and 29 years old in good health and CMV-seronegative. The CDR3 runs from the conserved cysteine through the conserved F or W. Fields, in order: clone size, J gene, V gene, D gene, CDR3 protein, CDR3 DNA. D genes are given only for firm matches. Clone size appears in some rows only: once, few, many, or a class for an expanded clone.

. | TRBJ1-5 | TRBV30 | TRBD1 | CAVGTGRLGNQPQHF | TGTGCCGTTGGGACAGGGAGATTGGGCAATCAGCCCCAGCATTTT
. | TRBJ1-2 | TRBV11-3 | . | CASSLDNEGLPTYGYTF | TGTGCCAGCAGCTTAGATAATGAGGGTTTACCCACTTATGGCTACACCTTC
. | TRBJ2-3 | TRBV7-3 | . | CASSSSSGTDTQYF | TGTGCCAGCAGCTCTTCTAGCGGCACAGATACGCAGTATTTT
. | TRBJ2-7 | TRBV5-1 | . | CASSLGGASYEQYF | TGCGCCAGCAGCCTTGGGGGGGCCTCCTACGAGCAGTACTTC
. | TRBJ2-7 | TRBV5-6 | TRBD2 | CASSTGLAGIYEQYF | TGTGCCAGCAGCACCGGACTAGCGGGGATCTACGAGCAGTACTTC
. | TRBJ2-7 | TRBV7-8 | TRBD1 | CASSSLEISGTAYEQYF | TGTGCCAGCAGCTCGCTCGAGATTTCCGGGACAGCCTACGAGCAGTACTTC
. | TRBJ1-1 | TRBV6-5 | . | CASSVLPQGDTEAFF | TGTGCCAGCAGTGTCCTGCCCCAGGGCGACACTGAAGCTTTCTTT
few | TRBJ1-1 | TRBV5-1 | . | CASSMGGVDTEAFF | TGCGCCAGCAGCATGGGGGGGGTGGACACTGAAGCTTTCTTT
. | TRBJ1-1 | TRBV19 | TRBD1 | CASSMDRANTEAFF | TGTGCCAGTAGTATGGACAGGGCGAACACTGAAGCTTTCTTT
. | TRBJ2-3 | TRBV7-2 | . | CASSLTRGDTDTQYF | TGTGCCAGCAGCCTCACCAGGGGCGATACAGATACGCAGTATTTT
. | TRBJ2-6 | TRBV2 | . | CASSEQEAGANVLTF | TGTGCCAGCAGTGAACAGGAGGCTGGGGCCAACGTCCTGACTTTC
. | TRBJ1-2 | TRBV11-3 | . | CASSWAGDPYGYTF | TGTGCCAGCAGCTGGGCAGGGGATCCCTATGGCTACACCTTC
. | TRBJ1-1 | TRBV27 | . | CASSLSKGDTEAFF | TGTGCCAGCAGTTTATCGAAAGGGGACACTGAAGCTTTCTTT
. | TRBJ2-5 | TRBV20-1 | . | CSARRETQYF | TGCAGTGCTAGGAGAGAGACCCAGTACTTC
. | TRBJ2-3 | TRBV2 | TRBD1 | CASRQGSYTDTQYF | TGTGCCAGCAGACAGGGGTCTTACACAGATACGCAGTATTTT
few | TRBJ2-7 | TRBV28 | TRBD2 | CASSPSWTSGVSSYEQYF | TGTGCCAGCAGTCCCTCGTGGACTAGCGGGGTGAGCTCCTACGAGCAGTACTTC
. | TRBJ1-4 | TRBV6-1 | TRBD1 | CASSEAVRGNEKLFF | TGTGCCAGCAGTGAAGCGGTCAGGGGGAATGAAAAACTGTTTTTT
. | TRBJ2-5 | TRBV5-1 | TRBD1 | CASSYYRGGETQYF | TGCGCCAGCAGCTACTACAGGGGCGGGGAGACCCAGTACTTC
. | TRBJ2-2 | TRBV30 | TRBD1 | CAWSVGGKDTGELFF | TGTGCCTGGAGTGTAGGGGGCAAGGACACCGGGGAGCTGTTTTTT
. | TRBJ1-5 | TRBV4-1 | . | CASSQGGGLDSNQPQHF | TGCGCCAGCAGCCAAGGGGGAGGGCTAGACAGCAATCAGCCCCAGCATTTT
. | TRBJ2-5 | TRBV7-9 | . | CASSLYNGGQETQYF | TGTGCCAGCAGCTTATACAACGGGGGCCAAGAGACCCAGTACTTC
once | TRBJ1-2 | TRBV7-2 | TRBD1 | CASSLVQGNYGYTF | TGTGCCAGCAGCCTAGTACAGGGGAACTATGGCTACACCTTC
. | TRBJ2-2 | TRBV19 | TRBD1 | CASRTGLNTGELFF | TGTGCCAGTAGGACAGGGTTGAACACCGGGGAGCTGTTTTTT
. | TRBJ1-6 | TRBV4-1 | . | CASSPARADNSPLHF | TGCGCCAGCAGCCCCGCGAGGGCAGATAATTCACCCCTCCACTTT
. | TRBJ2-3 | TRBV7-6 | TRBD2 | CASSFIAGGITDTQYF | TGTGCCAGCAGCTTTATAGCGGGGGGGATCACAGATACGCAGTATTTT
. | TRBJ1-5 | TRBV21-1 | . | CASSTEEVSNQPQHF | TGCGCCAGCAGCACCGAGGAGGTCAGCAATCAGCCCCAGCATTTT
. | TRBJ2-7 | TRBV18 | TRBD2 | CASSPPSSSGLTYEQYF | TGTGCCAGCTCACCACCGTCGTCTAGCGGGCTCACCTACGAGCAGTACTTC
. | TRBJ2-7 | TRBV5-4 | TRBD2 | CASSLFSGSPYEQYF | TGTGCCAGCAGCTTGTTTAGCGGGAGTCCCTACGAGCAGTACTTC
. | TRBJ1-5 | TRBV28 | . | CASSLPRRARHF | TGTGCCAGCAGTTTACCCCGCAGGGCTCGGCATTTT
. | TRBJ2-2 | TRBV5-6 | . | CASSLALRTGELFF | TGTGCCAGCAGCTTGGCCCTGCGCACCGGGGAGCTGTTTTTT
. | TRBJ1-2 | TRBV4-3 | TRBD1 | CASSQDERGGAYYGYTF | TGCGCCAGCAGCCAAGACGAGAGAGGGGGCGCTTACTATGGCTACACCTTC
. | TRBJ1-2 | TRBV5-6 | TRBD1 | CASSDRTGGAYGYTF | TGTGCCAGCAGCGATAGGACAGGGGGCGCGTATGGCTACACCTTC
. | TRBJ1-2 | TRBV4-2 | . | CASSSWSGGTNYGYTF | TGTGCCAGCAGCTCCTGGTCGGGGGGAACAAACTATGGCTACACCTTC
. | TRBJ1-2 | TRBV7-2 | TRBD1 | CASSTATGEFYGYTF | TGTGCCAGCAGCACGGCTACAGGGGAGTTCTATGGCTACACCTTC